The T cell receptor beta chain under discussion was sequenced for a study of cytomegalovirus exposure and HLA in healthy donors. Broader study findings: It was confirmed in vitro that a few of the CMV-associated chains were specific for CMV antigens.

This clone appeared once. Its target is unknown. Compared with germline, one end of the junction differs, possibly owing to a read error. The study drew the donors from its approximately 110-subject validation cohort, separate from the 666-subject first cohort. This CDR3 has 11 residues. Germline CDR1 reads SGDLS; CDR2 reads YYNGEE. The protocol was immunoSEQ multiplex PCR, while the TCRdb copy is restricted to in-frame clones and leaves out a portion. The sample lists 90,000 to 150,000 clones, roughly nine tenths occurring once. V usage is TRBV9 and J usage is TRBJ1-3; D ambiguous. The sample taken for sequencing was PBMCs. The sequence derives from a man aged 18-30 years in good health and CMV-seropositive. The chain's CDR3 is CASSVDASIAF. Here the CDR3 DNA reads TGTGCCAGCAGCGTAGACGCGTCCATCGCTTTT.